This T cell receptor (beta chain) emerged from a study of blood T cells in healthy people across ages. Overall study results and limits: Roughly linearly, TCR beta diversity per million T cells fell as age increased. A strong correlation was found between TCR beta diversity and the percentage of naive T cells.

A J-beta primer mix and a sample-barcoded 5' primer were used in a second PCR of about 7 to 12 cycles. One entry per CDR3 protein results from TCRdb running MiXCR on the 5' RACE reads. The sample lists hundreds of thousands of distinct CDR3 sequences; roughly half were seen once. On this clonotype: The antigen is not known.

Trimming took 7 bases from V and 6 from J, leaving 9 bases between them. The CDR3 loop spans 11 amino acids. Sequenced material: blood. V gene TRBV12-3 or TRBV12-4 combines with J gene TRBJ1-2, with D unclear. The receptor comes from a man in his 60s in good health. The CDR3 DNA is TGTGCCAGCATCGCAAGGGATGGCTACACCTTC. Its protein product is CASIARDGYTF.